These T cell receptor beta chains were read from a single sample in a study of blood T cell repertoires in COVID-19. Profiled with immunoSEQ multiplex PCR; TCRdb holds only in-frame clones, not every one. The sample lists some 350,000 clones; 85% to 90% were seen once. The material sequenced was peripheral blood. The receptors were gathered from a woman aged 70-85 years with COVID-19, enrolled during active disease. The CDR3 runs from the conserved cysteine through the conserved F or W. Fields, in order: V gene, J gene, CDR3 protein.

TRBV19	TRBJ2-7	CASSTGTSGALF
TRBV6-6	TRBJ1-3	CASSYVQAYSGNTIYF
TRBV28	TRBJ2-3	CASSGADTQYF
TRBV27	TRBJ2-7	CASSLVRPGQSSYEQYF
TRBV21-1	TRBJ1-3	CASSKEVCLYSGNTIYF
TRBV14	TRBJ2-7	CASSQYSGGYEQYF
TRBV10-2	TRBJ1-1	CASSLGQGNTEAFF
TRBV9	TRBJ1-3	CASSVTGRNTIYF
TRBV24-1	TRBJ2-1	CATSDPQIAHEQFF
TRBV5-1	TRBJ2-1	CASSLVAGISYNEQFF
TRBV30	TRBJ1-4	CAWSTGTGNEKLFF
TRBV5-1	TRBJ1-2	CASSYGTVYGYTF
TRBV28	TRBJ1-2	CASSILGRAHGYTF
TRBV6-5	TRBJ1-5	CASSYIGGSNQPQHF
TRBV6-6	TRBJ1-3	CASSRKPGQGVGNTIYF
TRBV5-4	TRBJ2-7	CASSLGGQVLQEQYF
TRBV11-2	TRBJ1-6	CASSSTSGGIYNSPLHF
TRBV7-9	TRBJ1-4	CASRRGEGEKLFF
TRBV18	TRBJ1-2	CASSPIPSNGGYGYTF
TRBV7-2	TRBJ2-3	CASRPGLAVMGTQYF
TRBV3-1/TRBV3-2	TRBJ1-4	CASSQDLGGEKLFF
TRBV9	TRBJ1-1	CASSADREGGTEAFF
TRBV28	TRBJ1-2	CASSLFGEGGYTF
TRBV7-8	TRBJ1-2	CASSFTGTGGSNYGYTF
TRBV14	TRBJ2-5	CASSQDEGVTQYF
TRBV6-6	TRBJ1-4	CASSKQGHATNEKLFF
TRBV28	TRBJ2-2	CASSWRGLTNTGELFF
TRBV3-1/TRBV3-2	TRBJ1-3	CASSLQTGNTIYF
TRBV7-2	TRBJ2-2	CASSGNPWQGPTGELFF
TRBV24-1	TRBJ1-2	CATSEAGTGGIYGYTF
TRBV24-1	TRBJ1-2	CATSDSQRGRGYTF
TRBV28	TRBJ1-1	CASRTGGESRTEAFF
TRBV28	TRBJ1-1	CASSLIPGQGEAFF
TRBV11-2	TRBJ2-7	CASRPGSSYEQYF
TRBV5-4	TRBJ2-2	CASSLAGGRLNTGELFF
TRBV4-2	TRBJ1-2	CASSQDQGSSNYGYTF
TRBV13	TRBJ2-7	CASSSGDFTYEQYF
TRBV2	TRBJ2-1	CASSSGSSFYNEQFF
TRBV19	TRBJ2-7	CASSIGFPGEQYF
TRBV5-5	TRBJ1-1	CASSFSGTGDTEAFF
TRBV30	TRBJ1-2	CAWSVGPDRAYGYTF
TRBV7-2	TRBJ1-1	CASSHSSGYTEAFF
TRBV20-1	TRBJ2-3	CSASSGGAKTQYF
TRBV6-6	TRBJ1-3	CASSSTGHGNTIYF
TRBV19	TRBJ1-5	CASSYQPQHF
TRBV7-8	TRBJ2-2	CASTPSSLAGGNGELFF
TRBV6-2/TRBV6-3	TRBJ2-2	CASSSLAGGPRLIGELFF
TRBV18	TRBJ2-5	CASSPGQGMETQYF